These 7 T cell receptor beta chains came from one sample sequenced in a study of T cells in Graves' hyperthyroidism and ophthalmopathy (dated by TCRdb to about 2019). Receptors were amplified or captured by multiplex PCR. Sequencer: Illumina HiSeq 2000. TCR beta CDR3 regions were amplified from RNA transcripts. The first round of RT-PCR for the TCR CDR3 was performed with the HTBI primer set and the Qiagen OneStep RT-PCR kit. Clones were called with MiXCR by TCRdb after fastp trimmed the public reads at Q25, and only in-frame beta chains were retained. Rows are unified per CDR3 protein, each entry keeping the most common DNA and genes. The sample table contains around 340,000 distinct CDR3 sequences; only one count was recorded for under 25% of them. The top ten constitute 50% to 65% of the sample. Sequences were obtained from blood. Receptor source: a woman aged 50 to 65 with Graves' hyperthyroidism.

The chain uses TRBV5-1 and TRBJ2-5; 7 bases agree with TRBD1. Germline loops: CDR1 SGHRS, CDR2 YFSETQ. V gave up 0 bases and J gave up 4 bases; unmatched junction bases: 6. The CDR3 contains 15 residues. The CDR3 DNA reads TGCGCCAGCAGCTTGGGACAGGGTGCGGGAGAGACCCAGTACTTC. Its protein is CASSLGQGAGETQYF.

This clonotype was picked up many times. The chain has TRBV6-2 or TRBV6-3 and TRBJ2-7; 9 bases fit TRBD1. Germline V gene sequence: CDR1 MNHEY, CDR2 SVGEGT. CDR3 size: 14 residues. With 3 bases clipped from V and 4 bases from J, the junction kept 4 bases outside the gene matches. CDR3 loop: CASSYGTGKYEQYF. The CDR3 DNA reads TGTGCCAGCAGTTATGGGACAGGGAAATACGAGCAGTACTTC.

This clonotype was found many times. V gene TRBV6-5 combines with J gene TRBJ1-2; D is ambiguous. Per germline, CDR1 MNHEY and CDR2 SVGAGI. V was trimmed by 2 bases and J by 7 bases, leaving 8 bases between them. There are 12 residues in the CDR3. The chain's CDR3 is CASSYERRGYTF. The CDR3 coding sequence is TGTGCCAGCAGTTACGAGCGGCGTGGCTACACCTTC.

In its sample, this clonotype was seen many times. The CDR3 nucleotides read TGTGCCAGCAGCTCATATAGGGGGTCTGAAGCTTTCTTT. It is translated as CASSSYRGSEAFF. The chain combines TRBV11-2 with TRBJ1-1, with D maybe TRBD1 (6 bases). CDR3 size: 13 residues. Germline V gene sequence: CDR1 SGHAT, CDR2 FQNNGV. Trimming removed 4 bases from V and 6 bases from J, with 12 bases in between.

The sample holds many counts of this clonotype. The rearrangement joins TRBV30 to TRBJ2-3; 14 bases line up with TRBD2. The junction had 4 bases not matched to a gene; V was cut back by 2 bases and J by 0 bases. The CDR3 totals 17 residues. CDR1 and CDR2 (germline): GTSNPN, SVGIG (reference sequence). CDR3 protein: CAWSWGLAGVSTDTQYF. The CDR3 DNA follows: TGTGCCTGGAGTTGGGGACTAGCGGGGGTCAGCACAGATACGCAGTATTTT.

The rearrangement joins TRBV5-1 to TRBJ2-6; perhaps TRBD2 as D (5 bases). This CDR3 spans 16 amino acids. V lost 1 base and J lost 6, with 14 bases in between. Germline CDR1 reads SGHRS; CDR2 reads YFSETQ. The CDR3 DNA reads TGCGCCAGCAGCTTGAACCCGGGGATTGTGGCCAACGTCCTGACTTTC. Protein product: CASSLNPGIVANVLTF.

The table lists this clonotype with many counts. The chain joins TRBV5-1 to TRBJ1-5, with 9 bases fitting TRBD1. Germline V gene lookup returns CDR1 SGHRS and CDR2 YFSETQ. V lost 4 bases, J lost 3 bases, and 5 bases stayed unmatched. The CDR3 is 15 amino acids. The CDR3 reads CASSMTGGNNQPQHF. CDR3 nucleotide sequence: TGCGCCAGCAGCATGACAGGGGGGAACAATCAGCCCCAGCATTTT. Full variable domain (remainder filled in from reference TRBV5-1 and TRBJ1-5): KAGVTQTPRYLIKTRGQQVTLSCSPISGHRSVSWYQQTPGQGLQFLFEYFSETQRNKGNFPGRFSGRQFSNSRSEMNVSTLELGDSALYLCASSMTGGNNQPQHFGDGTRLSIL.